The T cell receptor (beta chain) described here comes from a study of beta chain features in type 1 diabetes. Study results and limitations: cDNA sequencing could over-represent cells with high TCR expression. TCRB CDR3s were moderately but significantly shorter in Type 1 diabetes patients in all four CD4+ subsets.

Concerning this clone itself: No antigen is known for it.

The CDR3 is made up of 13 amino acids. V lost 6 bases to trimming and J lost 6 bases; unmatched junction nucleotides: 5. Germline V CDR1 and CDR2: KGHSH, LQKENI. The entirety of the isolated RNA underwent reverse transcription, so expressed TCRB transcripts were sequenced. Assay used: immunoSEQ multiplex PCR; TCRdb lists only in-frame clones, some missing. In the table there are approximately 600,000 clones, around 12% of which are singletons. The chain is built from TRBV18 and TRBJ1-5; 7 bases are a match to TRBD1. This clonotype originated in a man aged 25 to 40 with type 1 diabetes. The sequenced sample was naive CD4+ T cells from blood. CDR3 sequence (DNA): TGTGCCAGCTCTCCGACAGGGACTCAGCCCCAGCATTTT. Its protein is CASSPTGTQPQHF.